This T cell receptor beta chain appears in the sequencing data of a study of T cells after yellow fever vaccination. MiXCR was run by TCRdb on the 5' RACE reads, yielding one entry per CDR3 protein. The sample carries approximately 550,000 distinct CDR3 sequences, about 19% recorded once. This clonotype has more than one count but fewer than ten. The TCR was taken from a man younger than 40 who received the YFV17D yellow fever vaccine. The sample here was PBMCs, taken 15 days after the yellow fever booster vaccination.

The CDR3 region is CASTRSGEQFF. CDR3 coding DNA: TGTGCCAGCACCCGAAGCGGTGAGCAGTTCTTC. J is TRBJ2-1 and V is TRBV11-2; a weak D match, TRBD2 (5 bases). CDR1 is SGHAT, CDR2 FQNNGV, per germline. CDR3 length equals 11 residues. Between the trimmed V and J ends, which lost 7 bases and 9 bases, there was a span of 10 bases.